This record covers a single T cell receptor beta chain. What it binds is not known. This sample is part of a study of neoadjuvant anti-PD-1 for oral cavity cancer. In the study overall: Patients without progression received a fourth nivolumab dose around day 43, then surgical resection on days 50-56.

Notes on the study in general: After neoadjuvant nivolumab, PBMC T cell clonality was significantly higher in non-responders than responders. Treg/Th17 ratio rose with pretreatment blood and fell with post-treatment tumor TCRbeta clonality.

CDR3 length: 14 residues. The germline V gene has CDR1 MNHEY and CDR2 SVGAGI. V lost 5 bases, J lost 6 bases, and 14 bases lay in between. Sequencing used immunoSEQ multiplex PCR; TCRdb keeps in-frame clones, though not all of them. The data show tens of thousands of clones, about 86% seen once. This specimen was PBMCs, taken before nivolumab (anti-PD-1) treatment. This chain links TRBV6-5 with TRBJ2-1, with D possibly called TRBD1 or TRBD2 (5 bases each). The TCR sequence derives from a person aged 40 to 85 with oral cavity squamous cell carcinoma. Written as DNA, the CDR3 is TGTGCCAGCAGTGCCACCGGGACCGGCAATGAGCAGTTCTTC. It codes for CASSATGTGNEQFF.